This T cell receptor beta chain was recovered during a study of PD-1 blockade in classical Hodgkin lymphoma. The germline V gene encodes CDR1 MNHEY and CDR2 SVGAGI. The V end lost 5 bases, the J end lost 4 bases, and 9 bases lay between the germline ends. CDR3 length equals 13 residues. Measured with immunoSEQ multiplex PCR; TCRdb has only the in-frame clones, and not every one. In the table there are roughly 20,000 clones, around 84% of which are singletons. In this sample, this clone turned up once. Every patient was affected by relapse after autologous stem cell transplantation, while exposure to brentuximab vedotin was not uniform.

The chain links TRBV6-5 to TRBJ1-3; no definite D call. The specimen comprised peripheral blood mononuclear cells (PBMCs), sampled at baseline. The TCR originated in a human donor with classical Hodgkin lymphoma. CDR3 in amino acids: CASSQDPGNTIYF. CDR3 in DNA: TGTGCCAGCAGTCAGGATCCCGGAAACACCATATATTTT.